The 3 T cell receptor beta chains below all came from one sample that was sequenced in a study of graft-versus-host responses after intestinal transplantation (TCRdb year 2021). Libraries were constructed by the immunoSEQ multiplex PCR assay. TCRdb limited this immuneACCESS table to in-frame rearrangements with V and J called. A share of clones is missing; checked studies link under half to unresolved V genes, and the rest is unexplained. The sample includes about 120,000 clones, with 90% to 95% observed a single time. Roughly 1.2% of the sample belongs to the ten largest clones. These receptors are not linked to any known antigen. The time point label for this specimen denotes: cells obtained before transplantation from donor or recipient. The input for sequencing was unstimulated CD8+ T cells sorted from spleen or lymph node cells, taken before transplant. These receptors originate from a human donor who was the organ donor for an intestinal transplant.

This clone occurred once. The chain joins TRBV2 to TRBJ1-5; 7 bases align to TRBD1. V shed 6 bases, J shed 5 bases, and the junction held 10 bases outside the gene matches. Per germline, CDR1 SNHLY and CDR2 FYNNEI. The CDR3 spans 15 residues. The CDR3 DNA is TGTGCCAGCAGCAGGGACAGCCGATCATATCAGCCCCAGCATTTT. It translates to CASSRDSRSYQPQHF. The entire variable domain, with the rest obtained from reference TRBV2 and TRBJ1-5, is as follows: EPEVTQTPSHQVTQMGQEVILRCVPISNHLYFYWYRQILGQKVEFLVSFYNNEISEKSEIFDDQFSVERPDGSNFTLKIRSTKLEDSAMYFCASSRDSRSYQPQHFGDGTRLSIL.

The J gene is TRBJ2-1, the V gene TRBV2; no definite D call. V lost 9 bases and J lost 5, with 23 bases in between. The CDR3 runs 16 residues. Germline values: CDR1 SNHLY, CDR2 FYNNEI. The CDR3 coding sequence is TGTGCCAGGGGGAAGTTCACCTTTTCCCCCGACAATGAGCAGTTCTTC. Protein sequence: CARGKFTFSPDNEQFF.

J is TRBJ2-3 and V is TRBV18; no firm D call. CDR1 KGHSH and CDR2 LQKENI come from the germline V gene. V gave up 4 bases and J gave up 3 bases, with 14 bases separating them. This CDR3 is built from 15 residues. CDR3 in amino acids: CASSQDSGWTDTQYF. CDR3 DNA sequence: TGTGCCAGCTCACAAGACTCCGGGTGGACAGATACGCAGTATTTT.